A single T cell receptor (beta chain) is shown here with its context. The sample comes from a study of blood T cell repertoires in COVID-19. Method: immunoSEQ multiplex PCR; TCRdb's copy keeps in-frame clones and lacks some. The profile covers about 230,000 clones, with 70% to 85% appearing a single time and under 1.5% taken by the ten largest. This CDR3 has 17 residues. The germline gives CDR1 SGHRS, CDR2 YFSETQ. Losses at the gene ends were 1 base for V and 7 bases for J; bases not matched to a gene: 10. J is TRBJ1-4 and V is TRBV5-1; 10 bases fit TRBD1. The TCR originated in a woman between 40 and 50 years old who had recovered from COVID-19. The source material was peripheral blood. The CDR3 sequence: CASSLSSRQGAAEKLFF. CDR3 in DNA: TGCGCCAGCAGCTTGTCTTCTAGACAGGGGGCAGCTGAAAAACTGTTTTTT.